The 16 T cell receptor beta chains below were found in one sample sequenced in a study of T cells in Graves' hyperthyroidism and ophthalmopathy. Amplified regions were TCR beta CDR3 sequences from RNA transcripts. During a first-round RT-PCR of the TCR CDR3, the HTBI primer set was used. TCRdb redid the calling of the multiplex PCR reads with MiXCR, one entry per CDR3 protein. The data hold hundreds of thousands of distinct CDR3 sequences, with 45% observed a single time. The sample comprised peripheral blood or thyroid tissue (not recorded which). These receptors originate from an adult man with Graves' disease, either hyperthyroidism or ophthalmopathy (not recorded which).

This clonotype showed up many times. The chain uses TRBV7-9 and TRBJ1-1, with 8 bases lining up with TRBD1. V shed 10 bases and J 4 bases; nucleotides not matched to a gene: 5. Germline-derived CDR1 and CDR2 are SEHNR and FQNEAQ (reference sequence). This CDR3 region has 12 residues. The CDR3 DNA reads TGTGCCACCCAGACAGGGGCCACTGAAGCTTTCTTT. Amino acids: CATQTGATEAFF. Combining the CDR3 with reference TRBV7-9 and TRBJ1-1 gives the whole variable domain DTGVSQNPRHKITKRGQNVTFRCDPISEHNRLYWYRQTLGQGPEFLTYFQNEAQLEKSRLLSDRFSAERPKGSFSTLEIQRTEQGDSAMYLCATQTGATEAFFGQGTRLTVV.

Notes on this clonotype: A much larger clone differs by one base, so this may be a read error. CDR3 sequence (DNA): TGTGCCACCGGTCCGGGCAGGGGAGCCAATCAGCCCCAGCATTTT. As protein: CATGPGRGANQPQHF. The chain uses TRBV24-1 and TRBJ1-5, with a weak D call TRBD1 (6 bases). Germline CDR1 and CDR2: KGHDR and SFDVKD. The V and J ends lost 9 bases and 3 bases respectively, with 17 bases between them. The CDR3 is made up of 15 amino acids.

This clonotype was counted between two and nine times. This sequence joins TRBV25-1 and TRBJ1-6; 7 nucleotides agree with TRBD1. Losses at the gene ends were 6 bases for V and 7 bases for J; bases not matched to a gene: 12. Germline CDR1 MGHDK, CDR2 SYGVNS. This CDR3 has 16 amino acids. The CDR3 DNA follows: TGTGCCAGCAGCCAATCAGGGGGGAGGGAAAATTCACCCCTCCACTTT. It specifies CASSQSGGRENSPLHF.

The rearrangement links TRBV25-1 to TRBJ1-3; D is undetermined. CDR3 length: 14 amino acids. V lost 6 bases, J lost 2 bases, and 11 bases lay in between. The germline CDR1 and CDR2 sequences are MGHDK and SYGVNS. The CDR3 nucleotides are TGTGCCAGCAGAGAAGGGTTTACTGGAAACACCATATATTTT. This sequence encodes CASREGFTGNTIYF. The whole variable domain, filled in from reference TRBV25-1 and TRBJ1-3, reads EADIYQTPRYLVIGTGKKITLECSQTMGHDKMYWYQQDPGMELHLIHYSYGVNSTEKGDLSSESTVSRIRTEHFPLTLESARPSHTSQYLCASREGFTGNTIYFGEGSWLTVV.

This chain uses TRBV7-9 with TRBJ2-7; TRBD1 matches 9 bases. The V and J ends lost 3 bases and 6 bases, in that order; junction bases with no gene match: 9. Per the germline V gene, CDR1 is SEHNR and CDR2 is FQNEAQ (reference sequence). The CDR3 spans 15 residues. The CDR3 coding sequence is TGTGCCAGCAGCTTTCCCCGGACAGGGGATCGCGAGCAGTACTTC. It codes for CASSFPRTGDREQYF.

The chain links TRBV14 to TRBJ1-1; D gene ambiguous. CDR1 is SGHDN, CDR2 FVKESK, per germline. The length of the CDR3 is 14 residues. Trimming removed 8 bases from V and 3 bases from J, with 16 bases in between. CDR3 DNA sequence: TGTGCCAGCTCAAGTCGGGGTTGGCACACTGAAGCTTTCTTT. As protein: CASSSRGWHTEAFF.

The table lists this clonotype with a few counts. The rearrangement uses TRBV9 and TRBJ2-5; 10 bases are shared with TRBD1. The CDR3 runs to 16 residues. With V trimmed by 0 bases and J by 4 bases, 6 bases remained unmatched. Germline CDR1 and CDR2: SGDLS and YYNGEE. The DNA of the CDR3 is TGTGCCAGCAGCGTAGGGGGGACAGGGGTAGGAGAGACCCAGTACTTC. This codes for CASSVGGTGVGETQYF. Based on the CDR3 plus reference TRBV9 and TRBJ2-5, the full variable domain is DSGVTQTPKHLITATGQRVTLRCSPRSGDLSVYWYQQSLDQGLQFLIQYYNGEERAKGNILERFSAQQFPDLHSELNLSSLELGDSALYFCASSVGGTGVGETQYFGPGTRLLVL.

In DNA, the CDR3 is TGTGCCAGCAGCAATACGCCTGGCGGGAGATTATTTGGAGAGACCCAGTACTTC. Residues: CASSNTPGGRLFGETQYF. The V and J genes are TRBV7-6 and TRBJ2-5, with 7 bases fitting TRBD2. CDR1 SGHVS and CDR2 FNYEAQ come from the germline V gene. The CDR3 contains 18 residues. Unmatched junction bases numbered 19, after V lost 5 bases and J lost 4 bases.

This clonotype was counted between two and nine times. At one of its ends the junction is not consistent with the germline gene, which may arise from a read error. The chain carries TRBV5-1 and TRBJ2-5; 13 positions agree with TRBD2. In germline, CDR1 is SGHRS, CDR2 YFSETQ. CDR3 length: 15 amino acids. CDR3 in amino acids: CASSPSLAGGETQYF. CDR3 nucleotide sequence: TGTGCCAGCAGCCCCTCACTAGCGGGAGGGGAGACCCAGTACTTC.

The V and J genes are TRBV19 and TRBJ1-5; D is undetermined. V was cut by 4 bases and J by 0 bases, with 13 bases left in between. Germline CDR1 LNHDA, CDR2 SQIVND (reference sequence). The CDR3 has 16 amino acids. CDR3: CASSRGPDISNQPQHF. Here the CDR3 DNA reads TGTGCCAGTAGTAGAGGCCCCGATATTAGCAATCAGCCCCAGCATTTT.

This chain links TRBV20-1 with TRBJ1-2, with unresolved D. V lost 4 bases to trimming and J lost 0 bases, with 6 bases between them. From germline, CDR1 is DFQATT and CDR2 SNEGSKA (reference sequence). The CDR3 is 12 amino acids. CDR3 protein: CSANRPNYGYTF. As DNA, the CDR3 is TGCAGTGCTAACAGACCTAACTATGGCTACACCTTC.

This clonotype has a handful of counts. Here the CDR3 DNA reads TGTGCCACCACCTATCGTATGTTGGGCGCTGACTATGGCTACACCTTC. Its translation: CATTYRMLGADYGYTF. The genes are TRBV24-1 and TRBJ1-2; D remains unclear. The CDR3 consists of 16 residues. V was cut by 8 bases and J by 3 bases, with 21 bases left in between. CDR1 and CDR2 from the germline V gene are KGHDR and SFDVKD.

This clonotype was seen repeatedly, ten times or more. An end of the junction does not agree with germline; a read error may underlie this. V and J are TRBV24-1 and TRBJ1-4; no clear D gene. CDR3 length: 8 amino acids. Germline-derived CDR1 and CDR2 are KGHDR and SFDVKD. CDR3 amino acids: CATSDLDF. CDR3 coding DNA: TGTGCCACCAGTGATTTGGATTTT.

This clonotype was counted at least ten times. This chain joins TRBV7-2 and TRBJ1-2; 7 bases fit TRBD1. V was pared by 1 base and J by 8 bases, with 7 bases of the junction left unmatched. The CDR3 spans 14 residues. Germline values: CDR1 SGHTA, CDR2 FQGNSA. Here the CDR3 DNA reads TGTGCCAGCAGCTTAGACGCAACAGGGGACGGCTACACCTTC. It specifies CASSLDATGDGYTF. Using reference TRBV7-2 and TRBJ1-2 for the parts outside the CDR3, the full variable domain is GAGVSQSPSNKVTEKGKDVELRCDPISGHTALYWYRQSLGQGLEFLIYFQGNSAPDKSGLPSDRFSAERTGGSVSTLTIQRTQQEDSAVYLCASSLDATGDGYTFGSGTRLTVV.

The chain uses TRBV20-1 and TRBJ1-3; no reliable D call. Germline CDR1 reads DFQATT; CDR2 reads SNEGSKA (reference sequence). Trimming shortened V by 3 bases and J by 12 bases, and 15 bases separated the two germline ends. The CDR3 has 12 residues. The chain's CDR3 is CSASWGADDIYF. The CDR3 DNA follows: TGCAGTGCTAGTTGGGGTGCGGACGACATATATTTT.

This clonotype was observed a handful of times. This rearrangement joins TRBV9 to TRBJ1-2; D not certain. V lost 4 bases and J 6 bases, leaving 16 bases between the germline ends. The CDR3 sequence is 14 residues long. Germline lookup yields CDR1 SGDLS and CDR2 YYNGEE. The CDR3 spells CASSLSGRSDGYTF. In nucleotides, the CDR3 is TGTGCCAGCAGCTTATCCGGGCGGTCGGATGGCTACACCTTC.